This T cell receptor (beta chain) was obtained from a study of beta chain features in type 1 diabetes. The CDR3 is made up of 13 amino acids. Trimming removed 4 bases from V and 7 bases from J, with 12 bases in between. The V gene's germline CDR1 is SGHNT and CDR2 YYREEE (reference sequence). Findings and limits, study-wide: The study found that naive, central memory and Treg TCRB repertoires appeared more similar in patients than in healthy donors. Within each of all four CD4+ subsets, Type 1 diabetes patients had TCRB CDR3s that were moderately but significantly shorter.

This clone was found a few times. Its antigen is unidentified. Reverse transcription of all isolated RNA meant that expressed TCRB transcripts were sequenced. Repertoires were generated with immunoSEQ multiplex PCR, while TCRdb's copy carries only in-frame clones and drops some. The table includes about 340,000 clones, around 9% detected once. CD4+ naive, central memory, regulatory and stem cell-like memory subsets were isolated by sorting on CD45RO/CCR7/CD25/CD127/CD95/CD27. The sequenced sample was central memory CD4+ T cells from blood. The chain uses TRBV5-4 and TRBJ2-1; D may be TRBD1 (5 bases). This sequence was found in a man between 25 and 39 years old with type 1 diabetes. The CDR3 reads CASSMSRVNEQFF. CDR3 sequence (DNA): TGTGCCAGCAGCATGTCCAGGGTAAATGAGCAGTTCTTC.